This T cell receptor (beta chain) is from a study of T cell responses to AZD1222 COVID-19 vaccine (dated by TCRdb to the early 2020s). Notes on the research overall: AZD1222 recipients given second doses at about 4 weeks or at about 12 weeks were pooled, since spike-specific TCR depth and breadth were not found to differ between the two schedules. A total of over 230 trial participants underwent TCR sequencing, of whom about 210 received two doses of AZD1222 and some 25 received two doses of the MenACWY control vaccine. Trial participants were enrolled into age subgroups of 18-55, 56-69 and 70-plus years, which contained around 140, 26 and 57 TCR-sequenced participants, respectively.

For this chain, trimming is 5 bases at the V end and 4 bases at the J end, and the number of junction bases without a gene match is 9. Including cysteine and phenylalanine, the CDR3 has 15 amino acids. Here the CDR3 DNA is all that survives: 45 bases in frame from base 1. The CDR1 and CDR2 encoded by the germline V gene are SGHRS and YFSETQ. As for this clone: What antigen it recognizes has not been identified. The input lacks base qualities; no much larger clone sits a single base away.

The CDR3 regions of human TCRbeta chains were analyzed by immunosequencing. Processing in the source paper ran as follows. Repertoire TCRs were checked for matches against a reference library of SARS-CoV-2-specific TCRs that had been generated using the MIRA antigen-specificity platform. Breadth was defined as the fraction of unique TCRs that were SARS-CoV-2-associated. Depth was defined as the fraction of total T cells that were SARS-CoV-2-associated. Using the MIRA data, each spike-specific TCR was assigned both to the spike region to which the TCR was reactive and to a CD4 or CD8 class. Log10-transformed breadth and depth values were compared by one-way ANOVA with Sidak's multiple comparisons tests. TCRdb holds this immuneACCESS table with in-frame rearrangements only. Some clones are missing; in checked studies, unresolved V genes explain under half, and the rest has no known cause. V, J and clone size were drawn from that table, and D and trimming were deduced from the DNA. For this sample there are around 92,000 clones; approximately 90% appear just once. Of the sample, under 10% is held by the ten largest clones.

The investigation overall reported the following: CD4 TCRs associated with the vaccine covered the entire spike protein, and the dominant responses were in regions 160-218 and 743-854. The 56-69-year group was small, and its depth increase did not reach significance, likely because of low power. Conclusions about previously exposed vaccinees were limited because only six or seven AZD1222 recipients were SARS-CoV-2 seropositive at baseline. Because no day 14 peak-response samples were available, the repertoires could be characterized only after the peak T cell response. Participants were mostly white British, with more females than males. The authors suggested clonal diversity may have been underestimated. Reportedly, almost half of the unique spike-specific TCRs recognized epitopes lying outside the regions that are mutated in the B.1.351 and B.1.1.7 variants. After two AZD1222 doses, both the breadth and the depth of spike-specific TCRs were significantly higher than at day 0 and than in MenACWY recipients.

Explained via the paper, the time point label denotes: baseline before first vaccination. Vaccinee samples came from UK trials COV001 and COV002, including a single-blind randomized controlled phase 2/3 trial of AZD1222 (ChAdOx1 nCoV-19) in healthy adults. For TCRbeta chain sequencing, PBMC samples were collected from trial participants at day 0 and at day 28 after the second dose. The V gene is TRBV5-1 and the J gene is TRBJ2-1; TRBD1 fits 7 bases in the junction. This clonotype was sampled from an adult in good health. Sequencing used peripheral blood, obtained on day 0 of AZD1222 vaccination. The DNA is as follows: TGCGCCAGCAGACTGGTGACAGGGCTTTACAATGAGCAGTTCTTC. This yields the protein CASRLVTGLYNEQFF.